The subject of this entry is one TCR beta chain. The target antigen is unknown. The naive gate required viable CD3+CD4+ or CD3+CD8+ cells with CCR7+CD45RA+CD45RO-CD95-CD27+CD28+ phenotype. The related graft donor's blood sample was taken on the day of bone marrow donation. Using immunoSEQ multiplex PCR, the repertoire was profiled, and TCRdb retains in-frame clones only, with some absent. The profile covers 31,000 or so clones, with 80% to 95% appearing a single time and around 0.26% taken by the ten largest. The entry originates in a study of T cells after posttransplantation cyclophosphamide. The ends lost 5 bases at V and 3 bases at J; junction bases unmatched: 5. This CDR3 spans 15 amino acids. CDR1 is SGHVS and CDR2 is FQNEAQ in the germline V gene. Regarding the study as a whole: Recipient CMV seropositivity and CMV reactivation strongly tracked TRB clonality. Tissue-infiltrating T cells from skin or gut overlapped little with blood T cells. Later post-transplant blood repertoires were often dominated by donor CD8+ memory clones.

This chain connects TRBV7-8 to TRBJ2-1; the match to TRBD2 covers 9 bases. Material: naive CD4+ T cells sorted from PBMCs. The sequence came from a woman aged 60-75 years in good health, CMV-negative, and a related stem cell transplant donor. CDR3 sequence reads: CASSQLAGNYNEQFF. As DNA, the CDR3 is TGTGCCAGCAGCCAACTAGCGGGCAACTACAATGAGCAGTTCTTC. The full variable domain, with the rest looked up from reference TRBV7-8 and TRBJ2-1, is GAGVSQSPRYKVAKRGQDVALRCDPISGHVSLFWYQQALGQGPEFLTYFQNEAQLDKSGLPSDRFFAERPEGSVSTLKIQRTQQEDSAVYLCASSQLAGNYNEQFFGPGTRLTVL.